One sample yielded the 26 T cell receptor beta chains listed below, sequenced in a study of OX40 agonist ivuxolimab in advanced cancers. The data were produced by immunoSEQ multiplex PCR, yet TCRdb's version contains in-frame clones alone and is incomplete. This table has some 26,000 clones, 77% appearing once. The source was CD4+ or CD8+ T cells sorted from blood, collected in a trial of the OX40 agonist ivuxolimab. These receptors were collected from an adult with an advanced solid tumor such as melanoma, head and neck, liver or kidney cancer.

For this clone: At one end the junction does not follow the germline gene, possibly because of a read error. The genes are TRBV10-3 and TRBJ1-5; 7 bases match TRBD1. The germline V gene has CDR1 ENHRY and CDR2 SYGVKD. This CDR3 contains 14 residues. In DNA form, the CDR3 reads TGTGCCAGCAGTACGACAGGGTACAATCAGCCCCAGCATTTT. This codes for CASSTTGYNQPQHF.

The chain combines TRBV5-1 with TRBJ2-1, with D tentatively TRBD1 (5 bases). The CDR3 runs 14 residues. CDR1 SGHRS and CDR2 YFSETQ come from the germline V gene. V lost 7 bases to trimming and J lost 8 bases, with 19 bases between them. The CDR3 spells CASRPGLPIDEQFF. CDR3 DNA: TGCGCCAGCCGTCCAGGGCTACCTATCGATGAGCAGTTCTTC.

This clone was seen more than once but under ten times. V and J are TRBV5-5 and TRBJ2-7, with TRBD2 as a possible D gene (6 bases). Germline-derived CDR1 and CDR2 are SGHKS and YYEKEE (reference sequence). This CDR3 has 14 amino acids. Between the trimmed V and J ends, which lost 4 bases and 3 bases, there was a span of 14 bases. CDR3 DNA sequence: TGTGCCAGCAGCCAAGCATCGGGAGTCTACGAGCAGTACTTC. Protein sequence: CASSQASGVYEQYF.

A few counts support this clone. This rearrangement joins TRBV14 to TRBJ2-2; D is unclear. The ends were cut back, 4 bases at V and 1 base at J, with 16 bases in the middle. Germline V gene data show CDR1 as SGHDN and CDR2 as FVKESK. The CDR3 is made up of 17 amino acids. The CDR3 reads CASSPPPVVGNTGELFF. The CDR3 nucleotides are TGTGCCAGCAGCCCCCCCCCGGTCGTTGGGAACACCGGGGAGCTGTTTTTT.

The gene calls are TRBV6-5 and TRBJ2-2, with a possible D match to TRBD1 (6 bases). V lost 5 bases to trimming and J lost 5 bases, with 12 bases between them. The CDR3 is made up of 14 amino acids. Germline-derived CDR1 and CDR2 are MNHEY and SVGAGI. The CDR3 DNA sequence: TGTGCCAGCAGTCCAACTACAGGGACCGGGGAGCTGTTTTTT. Encoded protein: CASSPTTGTGELFF.

This chain connects TRBV14 to TRBJ2-3; D possibly uses TRBD1 or TRBD2 (5 bases each). CDR3 size: 15 residues. Germline V gives CDR1 SGHDN, CDR2 FVKESK. The ends were cut back, 1 base at V and 6 bases at J, with 14 bases in the middle. CDR3 coding DNA: TGTGCCAGCAGCCAAGGGGGGACCCCCTTTGATACGCAGTATTTT. Protein: CASSQGGTPFDTQYF.

This clone appeared once. V usage is TRBV7-9 and J usage is TRBJ2-1; D is uncertain. This CDR3 is 16 amino acids long. Germline CDR1 reads SEHNR; CDR2 reads FQNEAQ (reference sequence). V gave up 5 bases and J gave up 5 bases, with 19 bases separating them. CDR3 sequence: CASSPPMRRADNEQFF. The DNA for the CDR3 is TGTGCCAGCAGCCCGCCGATGAGAAGGGCTGACAATGAGCAGTTCTTC.

The chain is built from TRBV7-2 and TRBJ2-7, with a weak D call TRBD1 (6 bases). The CDR3 is 15 residues long. Germline CDR1 SGHTA, CDR2 FQGNSA. Between the trimmed V and J ends, which lost 4 bases and 3 bases, there was a span of 16 bases. DNA for the CDR3: TGTGCCAGCAGCTCATCACAGGGATCCTACTACGAGCAGTACTTC. Its translation is CASSSSQGSYYEQYF.

The V and J genes are TRBV29-1 and TRBJ1-2, with D perhaps TRBD1 (5 bases). With 0 bases removed from V and 4 bases from J, the gap between germline ends came to 9 bases. CDR3 length: 13 amino acids. CDR1 and CDR2 (germline): SQVTM, ANQGSEA. CDR3 sequence (DNA): TGCAGCGTTGAAGATCGGGGACCCTATGGCTACACCTTC. As protein: CSVEDRGPYGYTF.

The V and J genes are TRBV29-1 and TRBJ2-7, with D unclear. Germline V gene data show CDR1 as SQVTM and CDR2 as ANQGSEA. Trimming took off 0 bases at V and 8 bases at J, with 8 bases between the two ends. The CDR3 has 11 residues. This CDR3 reads CSVEDLRKQYF. Written as DNA, the CDR3 is TGCAGCGTTGAAGATCTAAGGAAGCAGTACTTC.

The chain combines TRBV7-3 with TRBJ1-3, with a weak D call TRBD1 (6 bases). V lost 7 bases, J lost 2 bases, and 21 bases lay in between. The germline V gene encodes CDR1 SGHTA and CDR2 FQGTGA. The CDR3 contains 17 residues. The CDR3, as DNA: TGTGCCAGCACCCAGAGGATTTGCGGGGGCGCTGGAAACACCATATATTTT. It encodes CASTQRICGGAGNTIYF.

V is TRBV5-4 and J is TRBJ2-1, with D tentatively TRBD2 (5 bases). Trimming pared 0 bases from V and 3 bases from J, leaving 13 bases between. Germline V CDR1 and CDR2: SGHNT, YYREEE (reference sequence). There are 16 residues in the CDR3. The CDR3 bases are TGTGCCAGCAGCTTGGTCCTCGCTAGCCTCTACAATGAGCAGTTCTTC. This codes for CASSLVLASLYNEQFF.

The CDR3 here is CASSLWGVEGKLFF. The CDR3 DNA follows: TGTGCCAGCAGCTTATGGGGAGTGGAGGGAAAACTGTTTTTT. The rearrangement uses TRBV7-2 and TRBJ1-4, with no clear D. This CDR3 comprises 14 residues. Trimming left V 2 bases short and J 10 bases short, with 14 bases between. The germline CDR1 and CDR2 sequences are SGHTA and FQGNSA.

This rearrangement joins TRBV13 to TRBJ2-1; 13 nucleotides agree with TRBD2. CDR1 is PRHDT, CDR2 FYEKMQ, per germline (reference sequence). V trimming: 4 bases; J trimming: 7 bases; junction bases outside the gene matches: 7. CDR3 length: 16 amino acids. CDR3: CASSWTGLAGVNEQFF. The CDR3 DNA reads as TGTGCCAGCAGCTGGACCGGACTAGCGGGAGTGAATGAGCAGTTCTTC.

The chain is built from TRBV27 and TRBJ2-7, with unresolved D. Germline assignment: CDR1 MNHEY and CDR2 SMNVEV (reference sequence). V was trimmed by 8 bases and J by 2 bases, leaving 13 bases between them. This CDR3 has 13 residues. This chain's CDR3 is CASWPATAYEQYF. CDR3 sequence (DNA): TGTGCCAGCTGGCCTGCGACGGCCTACGAGCAGTACTTC.

V gene TRBV6-5 combines with J gene TRBJ2-1; 8 bases align to TRBD1. After removal of 10 bases from V and 4 bases from J, the junction contained 12 bases not matched to a gene. Germline CDR1 MNHEY, CDR2 SVGAGI. CDR3 length equals 15 residues. The CDR3 DNA reads as TGTGCCACCCGCCCCGGACAGGGACGTTACAATGAGCAGTTCTTC. Protein product: CATRPGQGRYNEQFF.

V is TRBV10-3 and J is TRBJ1-1; 7 positions match TRBD1. Per the germline V gene, CDR1 is ENHRY and CDR2 is SYGVKD. V was pared by 10 bases and J by 1 base, with 6 bases of the junction left unmatched. This CDR3 has 13 amino acids. The CDR3 is CASIDRANTEAFF. CDR3 in DNA: TGTGCCAGCATCGACAGGGCGAACACTGAAGCTTTCTTT.

The chain is built from TRBV14 and TRBJ1-3; 8 bases map to TRBD1. CDR1 is SGHDN, CDR2 FVKESK, per germline. Losses at the gene ends were 4 bases for V and 3 bases for J; bases not matched to a gene: 2. The CDR3 spans 14 residues. In DNA, the CDR3 is TGTGCCAGCAGCCCAGGGGGCTTTGGAAACACCATATATTTT. It translates to CASSPGGFGNTIYF.

This clone was seen a few times. The chain is built from TRBV19 and TRBJ1-5; perhaps TRBD1 as D (6 bases). CDR3 length: 15 residues. The V and J ends lost 7 bases and 3 bases respectively, with 16 bases between them. The germline gives CDR1 LNHDA, CDR2 SQIVND (reference sequence). In nucleotides, the CDR3 is TGTGCCAGTAAGACGGGCGGACAGTACAATCAGCCCCAGCATTTT. It translates to CASKTGGQYNQPQHF.

The chain is built from TRBV11-1 and TRBJ2-2; D unclear. The CDR3 contains 16 residues. CDR1 is SGHAT and CDR2 is FQDESV in the germline V gene (reference sequence). V lost 0 bases and J 4 bases, leaving 12 bases between the germline ends. CDR3 nucleotide sequence: TGTGCCAGCAGCTTAGCCCTTCACTTGAGCACCGGGGAGCTGTTTTTT. Protein: CASSLALHLSTGELFF.

The chain has TRBV4-3 and TRBJ1-4; D gene unclear. The germline gives CDR1 LGHNA, CDR2 YSLEER. The CDR3 is 16 residues long. V was shortened by 1 base and J by 0 bases, with 9 bases between the two germline ends. CDR3 amino acids: CASSQGQFTTNEKLFF. The DNA for the CDR3 is TGCGCCAGCAGCCAAGGGCAGTTTACAACTAATGAAAAACTGTTTTTT.

The CDR3 DNA is TGTGCCAGCAGCTCGAACTATAATTCACCCCTCCACTTT. This codes for CASSSNYNSPLHF. This chain joins TRBV7-2 and TRBJ1-6; the D is unclear. This CDR3 contains 13 residues. The ends were cut back, 4 bases at V and 3 bases at J, with 4 bases in the middle. Germline CDR1 reads SGHTA; CDR2 reads FQGNSA.

This rearrangement joins TRBV7-3 to TRBJ2-3; 7 bases align to TRBD1. V lost 1 base and J lost 3; bases outside the gene matches: 4. Per germline, CDR1 SGHTA and CDR2 FQGTGA. The CDR3 runs to 15 residues. CDR3 loop: CASSLMGQPTDTQYF. The DNA for the CDR3 is TGTGCCAGCAGCTTAATGGGACAGCCAACAGATACGCAGTATTTT.

This clone was observed a single time. This chain uses TRBV9 with TRBJ1-6, with 8 bases identical to TRBD1. CDR1 and CDR2 (germline): SGDLS, YYNGEE. This CDR3 has 15 residues. V shed 3 bases, J shed 7 bases, and the junction held 6 bases outside the gene matches. CDR3 sequence reads: CASSGGTGSNSPLHF. The CDR3 coding sequence is TGTGCCAGCAGCGGGGGGACAGGTTCCAATTCACCCCTCCACTTT.

The CDR3 region is CTTRGEFVYEQYF. CDR3 bases: TGCACCACCCGGGGGGAGTTCGTCTACGAGCAGTACTTC. The chain employs TRBV1 and TRBJ2-7; the D segment call TRBD2 is taken from the table without a DNA check. TRBV1 is given as a pseudogene. The CDR3 consists of 13 residues.

This rearrangement joins TRBV19 to TRBJ1-5; D unresolved. Trimming left V 5 bases short and J 7 bases short, with 9 bases between. This CDR3 has 12 amino acids. Germline lookup yields CDR1 LNHDA and CDR2 SQIVND (reference sequence). The CDR3 region is CASSFGMQPQHF. CDR3 DNA: TGTGCCAGTAGTTTTGGCATGCAGCCCCAGCATTTT.